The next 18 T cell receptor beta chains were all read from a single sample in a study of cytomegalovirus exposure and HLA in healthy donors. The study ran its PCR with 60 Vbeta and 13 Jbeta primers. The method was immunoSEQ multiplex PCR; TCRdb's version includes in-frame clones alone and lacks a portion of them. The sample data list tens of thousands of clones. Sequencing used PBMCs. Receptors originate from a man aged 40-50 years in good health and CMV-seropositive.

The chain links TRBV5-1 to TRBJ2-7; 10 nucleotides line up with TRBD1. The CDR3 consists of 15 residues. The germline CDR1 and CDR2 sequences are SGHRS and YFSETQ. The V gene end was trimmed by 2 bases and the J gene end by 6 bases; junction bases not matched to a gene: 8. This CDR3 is CASSFSGTGVGEQYF. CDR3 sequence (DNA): TGCGCCAGCAGCTTCTCCGGGACAGGGGTGGGCGAGCAGTACTTC.

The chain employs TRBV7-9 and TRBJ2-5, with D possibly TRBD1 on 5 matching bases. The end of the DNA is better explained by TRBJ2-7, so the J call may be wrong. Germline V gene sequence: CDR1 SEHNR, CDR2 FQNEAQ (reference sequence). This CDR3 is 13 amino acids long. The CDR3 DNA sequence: TGTGCCAGCAGCAAAGGGGAAGCCTACGAGCAGTACTTC. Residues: CASSKGEAYEQYF.

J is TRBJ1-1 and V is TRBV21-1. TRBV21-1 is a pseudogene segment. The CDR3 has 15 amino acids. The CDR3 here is CASSRGGLMNTEAFF. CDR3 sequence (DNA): TGTGCCAGCAGCCGCGGGGGGCTAATGAACACTGAAGCTTTCTTT.

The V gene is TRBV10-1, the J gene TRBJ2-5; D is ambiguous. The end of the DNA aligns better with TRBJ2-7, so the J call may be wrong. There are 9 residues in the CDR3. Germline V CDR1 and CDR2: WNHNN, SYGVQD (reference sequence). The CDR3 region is CATRYEQYF. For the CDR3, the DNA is TGCGCCACCCGCTACGAGCAGTACTTC.

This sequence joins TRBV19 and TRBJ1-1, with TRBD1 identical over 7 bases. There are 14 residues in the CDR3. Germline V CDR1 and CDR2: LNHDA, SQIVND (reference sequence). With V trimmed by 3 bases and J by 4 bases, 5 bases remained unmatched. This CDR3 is CASSIVGTATEAFF. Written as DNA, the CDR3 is TGTGCCAGTAGTATCGTCGGGACAGCCACTGAAGCTTTCTTT. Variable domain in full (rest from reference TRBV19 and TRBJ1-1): DGGITQSPKYLFRKEGQNVTLSCEQNLNHDAMYWYRQDPGQGLRLIYYSQIVNDFQKGDIAEGYSVSREKKESFPLTVTSAQKNPTAFYLCASSIVGTATEAFFGQGTRLTVV.

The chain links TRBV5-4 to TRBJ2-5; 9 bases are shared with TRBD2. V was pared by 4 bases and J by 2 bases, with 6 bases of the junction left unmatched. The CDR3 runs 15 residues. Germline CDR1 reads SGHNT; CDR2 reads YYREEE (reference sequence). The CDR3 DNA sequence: TGTGCCAGCAGCACTAGCGGGTCTACTCAAGAGACCCAGTACTTC. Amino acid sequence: CASSTSGSTQETQYF.

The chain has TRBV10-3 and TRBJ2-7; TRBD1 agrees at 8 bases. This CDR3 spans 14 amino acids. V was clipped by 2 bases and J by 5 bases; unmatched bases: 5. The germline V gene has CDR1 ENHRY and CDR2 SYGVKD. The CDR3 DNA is TGTGCCATCAGTGAGAGAAACAGGGGGGACGAGCAGTACTTC. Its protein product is CAISERNRGDEQYF.

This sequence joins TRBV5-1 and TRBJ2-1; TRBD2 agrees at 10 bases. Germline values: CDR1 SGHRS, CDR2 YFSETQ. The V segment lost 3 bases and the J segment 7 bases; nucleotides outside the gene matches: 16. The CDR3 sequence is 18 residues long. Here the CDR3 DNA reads TGCGCCAGCAGCTCTCCGTACCGGACTAGCGGAAAAGGGAATGAGCAGTTCTTC. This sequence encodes CASSSPYRTSGKGNEQFF.

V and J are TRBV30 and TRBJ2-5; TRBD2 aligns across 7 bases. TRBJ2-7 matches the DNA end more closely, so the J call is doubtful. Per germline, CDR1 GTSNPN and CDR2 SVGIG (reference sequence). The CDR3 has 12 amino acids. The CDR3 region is CAWSVGGDEQYF. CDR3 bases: TGTGCCTGGAGTGTGGGGGGGGACGAGCAGTACTTC.

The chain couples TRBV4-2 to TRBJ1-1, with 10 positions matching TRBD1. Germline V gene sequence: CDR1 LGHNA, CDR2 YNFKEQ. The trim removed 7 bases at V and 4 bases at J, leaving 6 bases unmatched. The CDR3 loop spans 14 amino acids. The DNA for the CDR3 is TGTGCCAGCACTGGACAGGGGGAGACCACTGAAGCTTTCTTT. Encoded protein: CASTGQGETTEAFF.

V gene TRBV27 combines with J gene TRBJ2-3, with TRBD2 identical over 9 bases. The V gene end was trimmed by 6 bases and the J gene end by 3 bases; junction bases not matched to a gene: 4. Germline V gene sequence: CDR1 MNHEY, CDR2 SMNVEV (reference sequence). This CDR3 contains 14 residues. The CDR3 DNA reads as TGTGCCAGCAGCGTCCTAGCGGGAACAGATACGCAGTATTTT. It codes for CASSVLAGTDTQYF.

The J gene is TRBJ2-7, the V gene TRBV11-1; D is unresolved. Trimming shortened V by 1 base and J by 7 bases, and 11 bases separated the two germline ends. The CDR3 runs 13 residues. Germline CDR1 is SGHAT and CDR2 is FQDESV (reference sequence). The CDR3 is CASSLGILREQYF. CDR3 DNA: TGTGCCAGCAGCTTAGGGATCTTGAGGGAGCAGTACTTC.

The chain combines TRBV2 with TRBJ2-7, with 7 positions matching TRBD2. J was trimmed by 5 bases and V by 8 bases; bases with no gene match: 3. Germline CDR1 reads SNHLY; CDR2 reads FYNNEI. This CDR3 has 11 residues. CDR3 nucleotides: TGTGCCAGCGCGGGAGTGAACGAGCAGTACTTC. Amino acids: CASAGVNEQYF.

CDR3 loop: CASTPGRDRESEQYF. The CDR3 DNA reads as TGTGCCAGCACTCCCGGCCGGGACAGGGAATCCGAGCAGTACTTC. This chain connects TRBV12-1 to TRBJ2-7; the table names TRBD1, a call not compared with the DNA. TRBV12-1 is given as a pseudogene. The CDR3 is 15 amino acids.

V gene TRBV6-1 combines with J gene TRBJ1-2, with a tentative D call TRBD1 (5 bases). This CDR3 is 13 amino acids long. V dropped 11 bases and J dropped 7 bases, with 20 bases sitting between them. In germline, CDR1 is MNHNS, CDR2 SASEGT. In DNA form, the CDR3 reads TGTGCCTTTCTGGGGACTGGGATCGGTGGCTACACCTTC. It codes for CAFLGTGIGGYTF.

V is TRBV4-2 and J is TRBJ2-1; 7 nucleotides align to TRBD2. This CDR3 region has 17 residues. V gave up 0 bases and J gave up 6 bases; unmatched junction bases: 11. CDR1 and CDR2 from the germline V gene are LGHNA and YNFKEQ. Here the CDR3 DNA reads TGTGCCAGCAGCCAAGATACGAAGCGGGGACTTAGCAATGAGCAGTTCTTC. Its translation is CASSQDTKRGLSNEQFF.

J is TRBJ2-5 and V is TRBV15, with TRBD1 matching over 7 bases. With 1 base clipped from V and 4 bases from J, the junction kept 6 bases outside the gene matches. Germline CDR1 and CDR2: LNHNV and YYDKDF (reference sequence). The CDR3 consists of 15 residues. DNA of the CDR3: TGTGCCACCAGCAGAGCCGGGACAGAGGGAGAGACCCAGTACTTC. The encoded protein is CATSRAGTEGETQYF.

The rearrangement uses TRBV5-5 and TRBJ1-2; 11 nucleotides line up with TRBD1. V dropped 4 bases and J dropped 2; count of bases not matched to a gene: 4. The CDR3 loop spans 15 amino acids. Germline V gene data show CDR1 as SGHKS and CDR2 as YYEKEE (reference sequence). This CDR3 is CASSGGTGGNYGYTF. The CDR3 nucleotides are TGTGCCAGCAGCGGCGGGACAGGGGGAAACTATGGCTACACCTTC.